A single sample is the source of the 21 T cell receptor beta chains below, sequenced in a study of blood T cells in healthy people across ages. Alongside a J-beta primer mix, a sample-barcoded 5' primer served in a second PCR lasting roughly 7 to 12 cycles. TCRdb independently ran MiXCR on the 5' RACE reads; one entry per CDR3 protein. The sample lists 780,000 or so distinct CDR3 sequences, around 25% occurring once. This sample was also put to use in a study of T cells of mothers and their children.

Sequencing used blood. All receptors derive from a boy aged 5-17 years in good health.

The V and J genes are TRBV21-1 and TRBJ2-1. TRBV21-1 corresponds to a pseudogene. CDR3 length: 15 residues. The CDR3: CASSKAEGSSNEQFF. In nucleotides, the CDR3 is TGTGCCAGCAGCAAAGCGGAAGGGTCTAGCAATGAGCAGTTCTTC.

On this clonotype itself: The junction does not match germline at one end; this may be a read error. The chain links TRBV6-1 to TRBJ1-2, with D possibly being TRBD1 (5 bases). In germline, CDR1 is MNHNS, CDR2 SASEGT. This CDR3 has 14 amino acids. The CDR3 sequence is CASSIDRANYGYAF. CDR3 in DNA: TGTGCCAGCAGTATAGACAGAGCTAACTATGGCTACGCCTTC.

The chain carries TRBV9 and TRBJ2-5; 9 bases agree with TRBD1. The J call is in doubt because the DNA end fits TRBJ2-7 better. Germline loops: CDR1 SGDLS, CDR2 YYNGEE. This CDR3 has 14 amino acids. The DNA for the CDR3 is TGTGCCAGCAGCGTTCGGGACAGGGACTACGAGCAGTACTTC. The encoded protein is CASSVRDRDYEQYF.

The gene calls are TRBV9 and TRBJ2-1; D may correspond to TRBD1 or TRBD2 (6 bases each). CDR1 is SGDLS, CDR2 YYNGEE, per germline. The V end was cut by 0 bases, the J end by 2 bases, with 15 bases between. The CDR3 runs to 17 residues. CDR3 sequence: CASSVGGVGGTYNEQFF. DNA of the CDR3: TGTGCCAGCAGCGTAGGAGGAGTCGGGGGCACCTACAATGAGCAGTTCTTC.

The chain carries TRBV6-1 and TRBJ2-5; 7 bases align to TRBD1. Germline V gene lookup returns CDR1 MNHNS and CDR2 SASEGT. Trimming at V came to 6 bases and at J to 5 bases, leaving 9 bases not matched to a gene. This CDR3 has 14 residues. The CDR3 sequence: CASRDRQFVETQYF. In DNA, the CDR3 is TGTGCCAGCAGGGACAGGCAGTTCGTTGAGACCCAGTACTTC.

The V and J genes are TRBV7-6 and TRBJ2-7; 7 nucleotides line up with TRBD1. Trimming at V came to 5 bases and at J to 2 bases, leaving 6 bases not matched to a gene. Germline assignment: CDR1 SGHVS and CDR2 FNYEAQ. The CDR3 length is 14 residues. CDR3 DNA: TGTGCCAGCAGCAACCGACAGGGTACCTACGAGCAGTACTTC. The encoded protein is CASSNRQGTYEQYF.

The chain combines TRBV20-1 with TRBJ2-5, with D tentatively TRBD1 (5 bases). CDR1 is DFQATT and CDR2 is SNEGSKA in the germline V gene (reference sequence). V gave up 6 bases and J gave up 2 bases, with 13 bases separating them. The CDR3 length is 13 residues. CDR3 in amino acids: CSAPPGKQETQYF. The CDR3 DNA is TGCAGTGCCCCACCAGGGAAGCAAGAGACCCAGTACTTC.

This chain links TRBV11-1 with TRBJ1-4, with D perhaps matching TRBD1 (5 bases). Germline V gene lookup returns CDR1 SGHAT and CDR2 FQDESV (reference sequence). V dropped 5 bases and J dropped 5 bases, with 18 bases sitting between them. This CDR3 region has 16 residues. The CDR3 region has the DNA TGTGCCAGCAGCGGGGGAGAAGGGCTGCTCAATGAAAAACTGTTTTTT. This encodes CASSGGEGLLNEKLFF.

The chain couples TRBV10-3 to TRBJ2-7; 7 bases match TRBD2. This CDR3 region has 12 residues. CDR1 and CDR2 from the germline V gene are ENHRY and SYGVKD. Losses at the gene ends were 11 bases for V and 3 bases for J; bases not matched to a gene: 7. The CDR3 bases are TGTGCCGTCGCTACTAGCGACTACGAGCAGTACGTC. Its translation: CAVATSDYEQYV.

This clonotype was picked up a small number of times. The chain joins TRBV5-1 to TRBJ1-1, with 7 bases identical to TRBD1. The CDR3 consists of 16 residues. The V segment lost 0 bases and the J segment 3 bases; nucleotides outside the gene matches: 8. CDR1 and CDR2 (germline): SGHRS, YFSETQ. CDR3 protein: CASSLAAGGSDTEAFF. The CDR3 DNA reads as TGCGCCAGCAGCTTGGCCGCAGGGGGGAGCGACACTGAAGCTTTCTTT.

The rearrangement uses TRBV20-1 and TRBJ2-5; 9 bases fit TRBD2. The CDR3 contains 16 residues. J gave up 1 base and V 5 bases, and 11 bases lay outside the gene matches. CDR1 and CDR2 from the germline V gene are DFQATT and SNEGSKA (reference sequence). The DNA of the CDR3 is TGCAGTGCTTCAACCGGGACTAGCTATTCCCAAGAGACCCAGTACTTC. It specifies CSASTGTSYSQETQYF.

This clonotype was found a few times. Here the CDR3 reads CSARAGQGEYGYTF. CDR3 DNA sequence: TGCAGTGCTAGAGCCGGACAGGGTGAATATGGCTACACCTTC. V usage is TRBV20-1 and J usage is TRBJ1-2; 8 bases match TRBD1. The CDR3 extends over 14 amino acids. V lost 1 base, J lost 5 bases, and 6 bases stayed unmatched. The germline gives CDR1 DFQATT, CDR2 SNEGSKA (reference sequence).

The chain uses TRBV6-5 and TRBJ1-3; no definite D call. V gave up 4 bases and J gave up 8 bases, with 9 bases separating them. The length of the CDR3 is 12 residues. From germline, CDR1 is MNHEY and CDR2 SVGAGI. The CDR3 sequence: CASSSSTDTIYF. The CDR3 DNA follows: TGTGCCAGCAGTTCCTCTACCGACACCATATATTTT.

V and J are TRBV7-2 and TRBJ1-2; weak D call: TRBD1 (5 bases). V lost 3 bases and J 8 bases, leaving 13 bases between the germline ends. CDR1 and CDR2 (germline): SGHTA, FQGNSA. The CDR3 contains 13 residues. This CDR3 is CASSFRAGMGYTF. The DNA for the CDR3 is TGTGCCAGCAGCTTCAGGGCCGGCATGGGCTACACCTTC.

This clonotype occurred a few times. Here the CDR3 reads CASSQVYCHCRIAKNIQYF. CDR3 nucleotide sequence: TGCGCCAGCAGCCAAGTATATTGCCATTGCCGTATAGCCAAAAACATTCAGTACTTC. V and J are TRBV4-3 and TRBJ2-4; no clear D. V was cut by 1 base and J by 0 bases, with 19 bases left in between. Germline assignment: CDR1 LGHNA and CDR2 YSLEER. This CDR3 has 19 amino acids.

This clonotype was found a few times. The chain employs TRBV7-2 and TRBJ2-3; possible D gene TRBD2, 6 bases. Looked up from germline, CDR1 is SGHTA and CDR2 is FQGNSA. V dropped 8 bases and J dropped 8 bases, with 8 bases sitting between them. The CDR3 extends over 10 amino acids. The CDR3 coding sequence is TGTGCCAGCCCGGGGGTTACGCAGTATTTT. Residues: CASPGVTQYF. The full variable domain, completed using reference TRBV7-2 and TRBJ2-3, is GAGVSQSPSNKVTEKGKDVELRCDPISGHTALYWYRQSLGQGLEFLIYFQGNSAPDKSGLPSDRFSAERTGGSVSTLTIQRTQQEDSAVYLCASPGVTQYFGPGTRLTVL.

This clonotype was seen a single time. The chain is built from TRBV3-1 and TRBJ2-5; D perhaps matches TRBD1 (5 bases). The ends were cut back, 0 bases at V and 5 bases at J, with 16 bases in the middle. From germline, CDR1 is LGHDT and CDR2 YNNKEL (reference sequence). The CDR3 sequence is 16 residues long. For the CDR3, the DNA is TGTGCCAGCAGCCAAGATCCGGGCAGGGAAGTGGAGACCCAGTACTTC. The encoded protein is CASSQDPGREVETQYF.

A few counts support this clonotype. The genes are TRBV7-3 and TRBJ2-3; D may be TRBD1 (6 bases). V dropped 5 bases and J dropped 1 base, with 10 bases sitting between them. CDR1 is SGHTA, CDR2 FQGTGA, per germline. This CDR3 has 14 residues. DNA of the CDR3: TGTGCCAGCAGCGAACAGGGAGGCACAGATACGCAGTATTTT. It is translated as CASSEQGGTDTQYF.

The chain joins TRBV4-3 to TRBJ2-7; perhaps TRBD1 as D (6 bases). Germline assignment: CDR1 LGHNA and CDR2 YSLEER. With 4 bases removed from V and 2 bases from J, the gap between germline ends came to 18 bases. The CDR3 sequence is 16 residues long. CDR3 sequence: CASSRDNRVWAYEQYF. In nucleotides, the CDR3 is TGCGCCAGCAGCCGAGACAACAGGGTATGGGCCTACGAGCAGTACTTC.

The chain carries TRBV18 and TRBJ2-5; 9 bases agree with TRBD1. The tail of the sequence fits TRBJ2-7 better, so the J call may be wrong. Germline V lookup: CDR1 KGHSH, CDR2 LQKENI. There are 18 residues in the CDR3. CDR3 residues: CASSPSIATGTGSYEQYF. In nucleotides, the CDR3 is TGTGCCAGCTCACCTAGTATAGCGACCGGGACAGGGTCCTACGAGCAGTACTTC.

The rearrangement links TRBV29-1 to TRBJ1-3; D gene ambiguous. The V and J ends lost 3 bases and 1 base respectively, with 7 bases between them. The germline gives CDR1 SQVTM, CDR2 ANQGSEA. The CDR3 runs to 13 residues. The CDR3 protein is CSVDESSGNTIYF. In DNA form, the CDR3 reads TGCAGCGTTGATGAAAGTTCTGGAAACACCATATATTTT.